The 5 T cell receptor beta chains below were found in one sample sequenced in a study of blood T cell repertoires in COVID-19. Generated by immunoSEQ multiplex PCR, the TCRdb table keeps only in-frame clones and is missing some. The sample includes under 250,000 clones, roughly 85% of them seen just once. Sequenced sample: peripheral blood. These receptors originate from a man between 45 and 60 years old with COVID-19, enrolled during active disease.

The rearrangement joins TRBV2 to TRBJ2-1; 9 bases line up with TRBD1. There are 14 residues in the CDR3. The trim removed 6 bases at V and 7 bases at J, leaving 7 bases unmatched. Germline V gene lookup returns CDR1 SNHLY and CDR2 FYNNEI. Written as DNA, the CDR3 is TGTGCCAGCAGCCTGGGACAGGGTGCAAATGAGCAGTTCTTC. It encodes CASSLGQGANEQFF. Filled out from reference TRBV2 and TRBJ2-1, the complete variable domain reads EPEVTQTPSHQVTQMGQEVILRCVPISNHLYFYWYRQILGQKVEFLVSFYNNEISEKSEIFDDQFSVERPDGSNFTLKIRSTKLEDSAMYFCASSLGQGANEQFFGPGTRLTVL.

At least ten counts were recorded for this clone. The genes are TRBV5-5 and TRBJ1-5; D gene unclear. The germline V and J ends were trimmed by 4 bases and 0 bases, with 11 bases remaining between them. Germline V gives CDR1 SGHKS, CDR2 YYEKEE (reference sequence). This CDR3 region has 15 residues. CDR3 loop: CASSPTGYSNQPQHF. In DNA form, the CDR3 reads TGTGCCAGCAGCCCAACCGGTTATAGCAATCAGCCCCAGCATTTT. The full variable domain, in which reference TRBV5-5 and TRBJ1-5 provide the parts outside the CDR3, is DAGVTQSPTHLIKTRGQQVTLRCSPISGHKSVSWYQQVLGQGPQFIFQYYEKEERGRGNFPDRFSARQFPNYSSELNVNALLLGDSALYLCASSPTGYSNQPQHFGDGTRLSIL.

V and J are TRBV4-1 and TRBJ2-5; 9 nucleotides line up with TRBD1. Germline CDR1 MGHRA, CDR2 YSYEKL. The J segment lost 5 bases and the V segment lost 1 base, leaving 5 bases of the junction unmatched. The CDR3 totals 15 residues. DNA of the CDR3: TGCGCCAGCAGCCAAGGAGGGACAGGGAGGGAGACCCAGTACTTC. It yields the protein CASSQGGTGRETQYF.

The chain is built from TRBV7-2 and TRBJ2-1; D not resolved. The CDR3 is 13 residues long. The germline V and J ends were trimmed by 0 bases and 7 bases, with 7 bases remaining between them. The germline gives CDR1 SGHTA, CDR2 FQGNSA. The CDR3 coding sequence is TGTGCCAGCAGCTTAGCGACTGGAAATGAGCAGTTCTTC. Its protein product is CASSLATGNEQFF.

The chain joins TRBV3-1 (or the pseudogene TRBV3-2) to TRBJ1-1, with 10 positions matching TRBD1. The CDR3 runs to 14 residues. V dropped 6 bases and J dropped 6; count of bases not matched to a gene: 7. Germline values: CDR1 LGHDT, CDR2 YNNKEL (reference sequence). The CDR3 spells CASRQTGGVAEAFF. Here the CDR3 DNA reads TGTGCCAGCAGACAGACAGGGGGCGTCGCTGAAGCTTTCTTT.